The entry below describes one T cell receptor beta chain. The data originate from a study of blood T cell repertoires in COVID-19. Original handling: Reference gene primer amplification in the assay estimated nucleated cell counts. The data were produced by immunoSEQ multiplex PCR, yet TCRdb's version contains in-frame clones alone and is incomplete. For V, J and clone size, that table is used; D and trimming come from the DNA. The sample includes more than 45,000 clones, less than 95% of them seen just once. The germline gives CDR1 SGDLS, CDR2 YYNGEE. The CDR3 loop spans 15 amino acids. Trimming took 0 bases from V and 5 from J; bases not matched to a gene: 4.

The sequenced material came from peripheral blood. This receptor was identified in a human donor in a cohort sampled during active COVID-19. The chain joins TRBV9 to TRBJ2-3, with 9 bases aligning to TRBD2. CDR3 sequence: CASSVAAGGQDTQYF. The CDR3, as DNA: TGTGCCAGCAGCGTAGCTGCGGGAGGGCAAGATACGCAGTATTTT.